This T cell receptor beta chain was found in a study of T cell responses to AZD1222 COVID-19 vaccine. Study-level points and caveats: Receipt of two AZD1222 doses was followed by a rise in Spike-specific TCR breadth and depth.

This clone was seen a few times. Its cognate antigen is unknown. Measured with immunoSEQ multiplex PCR; TCRdb has only the in-frame clones, and not every one. Of over 95,000 clones in the sample, around nine tenths were seen once. This CDR3 region has 13 residues. V gave up 3 bases and J gave up 3 bases; unmatched junction bases: 1. The J gene is TRBJ2-7, the V gene TRBV12-3 or TRBV12-4; TRBD1 matches at 8 bases. This TCR came from an adult in good health. The sample was peripheral blood, taken on day 0 of AZD1222 vaccination. This CDR3 reads CASSFGQGYEQYF. The DNA of the CDR3 is TGTGCCAGCAGTTTTGGACAGGGCTACGAGCAGTACTTC.